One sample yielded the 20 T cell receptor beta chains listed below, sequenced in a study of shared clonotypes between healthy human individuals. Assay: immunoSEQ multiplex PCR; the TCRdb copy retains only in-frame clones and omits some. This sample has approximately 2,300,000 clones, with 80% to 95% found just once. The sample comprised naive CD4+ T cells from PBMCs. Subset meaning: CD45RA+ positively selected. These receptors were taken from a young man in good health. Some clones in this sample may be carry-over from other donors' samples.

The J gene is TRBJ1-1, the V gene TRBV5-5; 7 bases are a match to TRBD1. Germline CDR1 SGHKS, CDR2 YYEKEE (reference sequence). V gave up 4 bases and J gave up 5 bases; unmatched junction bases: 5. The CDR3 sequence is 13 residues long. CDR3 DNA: TGTGCCAGCAGCGTAAACAGGGGAACTGAAGCTTTCTTT. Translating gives CASSVNRGTEAFF.

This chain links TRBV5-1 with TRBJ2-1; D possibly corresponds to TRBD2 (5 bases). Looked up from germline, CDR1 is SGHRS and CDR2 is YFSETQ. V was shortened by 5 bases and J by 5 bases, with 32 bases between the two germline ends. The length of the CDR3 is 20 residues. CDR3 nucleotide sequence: TGCGCCAGCAGTATTCTCGCCCTACCGGACTTCATACCGGAAAACAATGAGCAGTTCTTC. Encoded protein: CASSILALPDFIPENNEQFF.

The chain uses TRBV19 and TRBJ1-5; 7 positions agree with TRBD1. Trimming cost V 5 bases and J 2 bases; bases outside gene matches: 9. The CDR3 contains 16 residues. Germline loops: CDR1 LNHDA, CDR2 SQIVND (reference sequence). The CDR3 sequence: CASSGGTDRGNQPQHF. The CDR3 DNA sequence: TGTGCCAGTAGTGGGGGGACAGATCGGGGCAATCAGCCCCAGCATTTT.

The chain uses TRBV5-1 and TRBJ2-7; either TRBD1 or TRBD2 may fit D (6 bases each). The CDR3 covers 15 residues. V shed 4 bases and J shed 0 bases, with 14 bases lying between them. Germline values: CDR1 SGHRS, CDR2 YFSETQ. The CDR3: CASSRGHRASYEQYF. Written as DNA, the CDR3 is TGCGCCAGCAGCCGGGGGCACAGGGCCTCCTACGAGCAGTACTTC.

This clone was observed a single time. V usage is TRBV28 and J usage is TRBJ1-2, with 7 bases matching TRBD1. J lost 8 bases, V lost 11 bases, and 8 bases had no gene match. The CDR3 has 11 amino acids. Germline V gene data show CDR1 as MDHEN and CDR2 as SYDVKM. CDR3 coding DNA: TGTGCCGCACACAGGGGCGAAGGCTACACCTTC. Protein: CAAHRGEGYTF.

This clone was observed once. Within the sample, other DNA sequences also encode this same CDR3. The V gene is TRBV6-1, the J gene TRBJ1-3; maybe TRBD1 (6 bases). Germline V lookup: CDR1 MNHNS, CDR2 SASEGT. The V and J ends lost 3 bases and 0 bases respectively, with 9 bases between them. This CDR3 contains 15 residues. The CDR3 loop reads CASSEGHRSGNTIYF. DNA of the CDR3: TGTGCCAGCAGTGAGGGACATCGCTCTGGAAACACCATATATTTT.

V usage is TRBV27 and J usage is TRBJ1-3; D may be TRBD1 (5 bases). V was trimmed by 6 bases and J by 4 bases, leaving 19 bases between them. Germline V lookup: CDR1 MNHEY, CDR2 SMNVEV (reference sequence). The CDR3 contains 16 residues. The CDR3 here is CASSPNPAGRGNTIYF. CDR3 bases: TGTGCCAGCAGCCCCAACCCTGCAGGGCGAGGAAACACCATATATTTT.

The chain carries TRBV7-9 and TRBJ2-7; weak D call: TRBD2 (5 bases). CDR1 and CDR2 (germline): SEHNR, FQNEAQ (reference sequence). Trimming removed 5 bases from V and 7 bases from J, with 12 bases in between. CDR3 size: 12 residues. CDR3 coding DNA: TGTGCCAGCAGCCCCCTAAGGGAGGAGCAGTACTTC. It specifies CASSPLREEQYF.

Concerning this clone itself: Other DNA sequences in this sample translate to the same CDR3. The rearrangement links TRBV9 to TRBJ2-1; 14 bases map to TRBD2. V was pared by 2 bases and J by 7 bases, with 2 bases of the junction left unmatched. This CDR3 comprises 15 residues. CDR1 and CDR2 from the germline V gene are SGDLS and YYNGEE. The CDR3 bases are TGTGCCAGCAGCGTGGGGACTAGCGGGAGTAATGAGCAGTTCTTC. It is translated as CASSVGTSGSNEQFF.

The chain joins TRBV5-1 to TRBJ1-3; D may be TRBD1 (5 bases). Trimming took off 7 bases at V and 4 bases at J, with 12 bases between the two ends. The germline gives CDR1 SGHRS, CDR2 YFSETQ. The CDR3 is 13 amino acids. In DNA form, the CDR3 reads TGCGCCAGCCGGGGACTTGAGGGAAACACCATATATTTT. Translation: CASRGLEGNTIYF.

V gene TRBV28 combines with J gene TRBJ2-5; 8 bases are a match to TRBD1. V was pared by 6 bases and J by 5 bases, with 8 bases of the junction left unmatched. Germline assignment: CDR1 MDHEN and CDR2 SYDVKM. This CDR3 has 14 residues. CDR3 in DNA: TGTGCCAGCAGGATTCAGGGGGCAGAGGAGACCCAGTACTTC. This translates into CASRIQGAEETQYF.

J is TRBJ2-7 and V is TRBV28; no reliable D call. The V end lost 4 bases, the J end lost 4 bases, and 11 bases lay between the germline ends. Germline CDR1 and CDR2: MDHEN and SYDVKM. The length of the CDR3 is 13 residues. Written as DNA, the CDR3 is TGTGCCAGCAGTTCTCCGCGTCGGTACGAGCAGTACTTC. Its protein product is CASSSPRRYEQYF.

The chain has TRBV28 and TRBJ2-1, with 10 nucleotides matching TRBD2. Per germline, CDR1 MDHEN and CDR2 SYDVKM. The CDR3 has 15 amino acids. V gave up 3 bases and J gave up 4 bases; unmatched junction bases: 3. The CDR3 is CASSFLAGAYNEQFF. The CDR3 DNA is TGTGCCAGCAGTTTCCTAGCGGGAGCATACAATGAGCAGTTCTTC.

DNA of the CDR3: TGTGCCGGGAGGGGACTAGCGGGAGTCAGTGAGCAGTTCTTC. It translates to CAGRGLAGVSEQFF. The V and J genes are TRBV28 and TRBJ2-1; 14 positions agree with TRBD2. Germline CDR1 MDHEN, CDR2 SYDVKM. The V gene end was trimmed by 11 bases and the J gene end by 9 bases; junction bases not matched to a gene: 9. CDR3 length: 14 amino acids.

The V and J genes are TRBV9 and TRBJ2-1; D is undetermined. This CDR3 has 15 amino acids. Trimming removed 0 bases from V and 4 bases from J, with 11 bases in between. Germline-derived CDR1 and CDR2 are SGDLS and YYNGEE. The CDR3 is CASSVAADAYNEQFF. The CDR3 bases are TGTGCCAGCAGCGTAGCGGCGGACGCTTACAATGAGCAGTTCTTC.

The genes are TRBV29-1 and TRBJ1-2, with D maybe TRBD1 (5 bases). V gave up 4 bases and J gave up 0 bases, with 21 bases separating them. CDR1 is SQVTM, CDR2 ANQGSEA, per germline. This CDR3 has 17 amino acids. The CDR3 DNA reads TGCAGCGTTGTTCAGGGATTGCCTTTCACAGCTAACTATGGCTACACCTTC. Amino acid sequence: CSVVQGLPFTANYGYTF.

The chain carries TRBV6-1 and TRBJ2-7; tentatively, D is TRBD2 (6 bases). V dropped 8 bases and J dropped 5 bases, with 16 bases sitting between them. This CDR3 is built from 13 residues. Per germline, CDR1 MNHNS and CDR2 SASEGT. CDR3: CASAGGGTDEQYF. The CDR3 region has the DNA TGTGCCAGCGCTGGGGGTGGGACTGACGAGCAGTACTTC.

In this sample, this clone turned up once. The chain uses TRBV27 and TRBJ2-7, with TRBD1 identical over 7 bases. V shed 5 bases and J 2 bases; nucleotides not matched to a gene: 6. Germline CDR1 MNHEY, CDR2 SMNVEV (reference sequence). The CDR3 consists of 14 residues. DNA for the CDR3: TGTGCCAGCAGTACAAGACAGGGAACCTACGAGCAGTACTTC. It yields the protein CASSTRQGTYEQYF.

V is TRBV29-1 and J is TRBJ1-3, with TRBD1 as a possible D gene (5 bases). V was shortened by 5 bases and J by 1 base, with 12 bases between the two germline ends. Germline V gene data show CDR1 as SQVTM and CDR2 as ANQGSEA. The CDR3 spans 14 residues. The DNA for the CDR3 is TGCAGCGTTCAAACAGGATGGTCTGGAAACACCATATATTTT. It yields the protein CSVQTGWSGNTIYF.

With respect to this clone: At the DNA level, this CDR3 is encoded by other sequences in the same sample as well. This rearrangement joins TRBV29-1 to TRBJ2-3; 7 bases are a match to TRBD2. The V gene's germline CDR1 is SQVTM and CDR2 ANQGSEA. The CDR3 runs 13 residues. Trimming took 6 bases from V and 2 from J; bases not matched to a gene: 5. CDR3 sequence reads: CSVGGRYTDTQYF. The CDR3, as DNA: TGCAGCGTGGGGGGGAGGTACACAGATACGCAGTATTTT.